The 32 T cell receptor beta chains listed next were all sequenced from one sample in a study of T-cell reconstitution after alpha-beta-depleted transplantation in children. Preparation of the TCRbeta library involved a method that used unique molecular identifiers. TCRdb ran MiXCR on the PCR reads and lists one entry per CDR3 protein. The data show roughly 98,000 distinct CDR3 sequences, about 16% seen once. The sequencing used PBMCs, mostly from graft donor cells, collected 180 days after TCRalphabeta/CD19-depleted stem cell transplant. The receptor set was obtained from a male patient between 2 and 9 years old who had a stem cell transplant for acute lymphoblastic leukemia, so the T cells may come from the graft donor.

This rearrangement joins TRBV15 to TRBJ2-7, with D hard to call. From germline, CDR1 is LNHNV and CDR2 YYDKDF (reference sequence). V lost 0 bases and J lost 1, with 10 bases in between. The CDR3 totals 15 residues. CDR3 nucleotides: TGTGCCACCAGCAGAGATCAATGGCGGTCCTACGAGCAGTACTTC. As protein: CATSRDQWRSYEQYF. The variable domain in full, with the rest retrieved from reference TRBV15 and TRBJ2-7, is DAMVIQNPRYQVTQFGKPVTLSCSQTLNHNVMYWYQQKSSQAPKLLFHYYDKDFNNEADTPDNFQSRRPNTSFCFLDIRSPGLGDTAMYLCATSRDQWRSYEQYFGPGTRLTVT.

This clonotype was seen only a few times. The J gene is TRBJ2-5, the V gene TRBV20-1; maybe TRBD1 (5 bases). The germline V gene encodes CDR1 DFQATT and CDR2 SNEGSKA (reference sequence). V dropped 3 bases and J dropped 5 bases, with 19 bases sitting between them. The CDR3 has 15 amino acids. The DNA for the CDR3 is TGCAGTGCTAGTTTCCAGGGTACGAATTCCGAGACCCAGTACTTC. As protein: CSASFQGTNSETQYF.

A few counts support this clonotype. The rearrangement joins TRBV25-1 to TRBJ2-4; maybe TRBD2 (5 bases). Germline CDR1 MGHDK, CDR2 SYGVNS. The CDR3 contains 13 residues. V gave up 6 bases and J gave up 0 bases, with 6 bases separating them. The CDR3 DNA reads TGTGCCAGCAGGGGAGTAGCCAAAAACATTCAGTACTTC. Its translation is CASRGVAKNIQYF.

The chain couples TRBV2 to TRBJ2-1, with a possible D match to TRBD2 (5 bases). Germline V CDR1 and CDR2: SNHLY, FYNNEI. V lost 1 base to trimming and J lost 7 bases, with 20 bases between them. The CDR3 contains 17 residues. The CDR3 sequence: CASSEVAGGTLGNEQFF. The DNA of the CDR3 is TGTGCCAGCAGTGAAGTGGCAGGAGGAACCCTAGGGAATGAGCAGTTCTTC.

This sequence joins TRBV5-1 and TRBJ1-1, with TRBD1 identical over 11 bases. Germline V CDR1 and CDR2: SGHRS, YFSETQ. CDR3 length: 15 residues. V lost 4 bases and J lost 4; bases outside the gene matches: 6. Here the CDR3 reads CASSTGQGAITEAFF. The CDR3 coding sequence is TGCGCCAGCAGCACCGGACAGGGGGCGATCACTGAAGCTTTCTTT.

This chain uses TRBV12-3 or TRBV12-4 with TRBJ2-1; 11 bases are shared with TRBD2. The junction had 8 bases not matched to a gene; V was cut back by 5 bases and J by 2 bases. The CDR3 has 17 amino acids. The CDR3 DNA reads TGTGCCAGCAGTCCGCCCCTAGCGGGGGGCCCCTACAATGAGCAGTTCTTC. This gives the protein CASSPPLAGGPYNEQFF.

This clonotype came up a few times. The chain links TRBV4-1 to TRBJ1-1; no clear D. V was pared by 3 bases and J by 1 base, with 12 bases between. The CDR3 runs 15 residues. The germline CDR1 and CDR2 sequences are MGHRA and YSYEKL. CDR3 bases: TGCGCCAGCAGCCACCTCGACGTAGGGAACACTGAAGCTTTCTTT. Translating it yields CASSHLDVGNTEAFF.

The chain carries TRBV6-2 or TRBV6-3 and TRBJ2-1, with 7 bases fitting TRBD2. Per the germline V gene, CDR1 is MNHEY and CDR2 is SVGEGT. The CDR3 has 14 amino acids. Trimming at V came to 5 bases and at J to 9 bases, leaving 10 bases not matched to a gene. The CDR3 DNA follows: TGTGCCAGCAGTCTCGGGGCGGGGGTGGCTGAGCAGTTCTTC. This sequence encodes CASSLGAGVAEQFF.

The chain uses TRBV20-1 and TRBJ2-2, with 8 bases lining up with TRBD2. Germline loops: CDR1 DFQATT, CDR2 SNEGSKA (reference sequence). V shed 3 bases and J 1 base; nucleotides not matched to a gene: 13. The CDR3 runs 18 residues. The CDR3 here is CSARSAPGTRRNTGELFF. DNA of the CDR3: TGCAGTGCTAGGAGTGCCCCCGGGACTAGGAGGAACACCGGGGAGCTGTTTTTT.

This clonotype was seen repeatedly, ten times or more. The chain employs TRBV20-1 and TRBJ2-3, with 11 bases identical to TRBD2. CDR1 DFQATT and CDR2 SNEGSKA come from the germline V gene (reference sequence). V shed 6 bases and J 10 bases; nucleotides not matched to a gene: 15. The length of the CDR3 is 15 residues. DNA of the CDR3: TGCAGTGCCATGGGTAATAGCGGGGGGGCCGATCCGCAGTATTTT. Its translation is CSAMGNSGGADPQYF.

This clonotype was detected a few times. V is TRBV18 and J is TRBJ2-2; possible D gene TRBD1, 5 bases. Between the trimmed V and J ends, which lost 3 bases and 5 bases, there was a span of 16 bases. This CDR3 is built from 16 residues. Per germline, CDR1 KGHSH and CDR2 LQKENI. The CDR3 loop is CASSPTSGSATGELFF. The CDR3 region has the DNA TGTGCCAGCTCACCGACCTCAGGGTCCGCGACCGGGGAGCTGTTTTTT.

This clonotype was counted only a few times. J is TRBJ2-3 and V is TRBV5-1; 7 bases map to TRBD2. The junction had 4 bases not matched to a gene; V was cut back by 1 base and J by 2 bases. CDR3 size: 15 residues. CDR1 SGHRS and CDR2 YFSETQ come from the germline V gene. CDR3 bases: TGCGCCAGCAGCTTGACAGCGGGGTTCACAGATACGCAGTATTTT. Translated, it gives CASSLTAGFTDTQYF.

J is TRBJ1-4 and V is TRBV12-3 or TRBV12-4; 7 bases align to TRBD1. J was trimmed by 5 bases and V by 6 bases; bases with no gene match: 9. The CDR3 covers 15 residues. The CDR3 bases are TGTGCCAGCAGCCGCCAGACAGGGCCCAATGAAAAACTGTTTTTT. Its protein is CASSRQTGPNEKLFF.

The rearrangement uses TRBV7-2 and TRBJ2-1; a weak D match, TRBD2 (6 bases). Germline lookup yields CDR1 SGHTA and CDR2 FQGNSA. The CDR3 is 14 amino acids. V was pared by 10 bases and J by 0 bases, with 13 bases between. CDR3: CANTLASSYNEQFF. The CDR3 coding sequence is TGTGCCAACACCCTAGCGAGCTCCTACAATGAGCAGTTCTTC.

There are a few counts of this clonotype. The V call is TRBV20-1, the J call TRBJ2-1; 7 bases line up with TRBD2. Germline V gives CDR1 DFQATT, CDR2 SNEGSKA (reference sequence). The CDR3 is made up of 14 amino acids. After removal of 3 bases from V and 6 bases from J, the junction contained 8 bases not matched to a gene. The CDR3: CSASDAAGTNEQFF. In DNA form, the CDR3 reads TGCAGTGCTAGTGACGCAGCGGGGACCAATGAGCAGTTCTTC.

The chain links TRBV10-2 to TRBJ1-4; no reliable D call. The CDR3 covers 17 residues. Germline assignment: CDR1 WSHSY and CDR2 SAAADI. Trimming removed 4 bases from V and 6 bases from J, with 21 bases in between. In DNA, the CDR3 is TGCGCCAGCAGTGCCACCTCGAAGGATCGGAGAGATGAAAAACTGTTTTTT. It yields the protein CASSATSKDRRDEKLFF.

This clonotype was seen repeatedly, ten times or more. The V and J genes are TRBV7-6 and TRBJ2-5, with TRBD2 identical over 8 bases. The CDR3 is made up of 17 amino acids. CDR1 is SGHVS, CDR2 FNYEAQ, per germline. V shed 4 bases, J shed 5 bases, and the junction held 15 bases outside the gene matches. The CDR3 is CASSSLMGAGAVETQYF. DNA for the CDR3: TGTGCCAGCAGCTCGCTGATGGGAGCGGGGGCTGTGGAGACCCAGTACTTC.

The sample holds a few counts of this clonotype. This chain uses TRBV6-1 with TRBJ2-7; D perhaps matches TRBD1 (6 bases). This CDR3 spans 18 amino acids. Germline V gene sequence: CDR1 MNHNS, CDR2 SASEGT. V was shortened by 5 bases and J by 0 bases, with 23 bases between the two germline ends. Here the CDR3 reads CASSPESTGTPSSYEQYF. Written as DNA, the CDR3 is TGTGCCAGCAGTCCGGAGAGCACCGGGACACCAAGCTCCTACGAGCAGTACTTC.

This clonotype was found a few times. The V gene is TRBV7-9, the J gene TRBJ1-1, with D perhaps TRBD1 (6 bases). Trimming took off 0 bases at V and 1 base at J, with 15 bases between the two ends. The CDR3 sequence is 17 residues long. Germline-derived CDR1 and CDR2 are SEHNR and FQNEAQ (reference sequence). The CDR3 bases are TGTGCCAGCAGCTTAGCCGGGACACAGCTACAGAACACTGAAGCTTTCTTT. Protein sequence: CASSLAGTQLQNTEAFF.

This clonotype was detected only a few times. This rearrangement joins TRBV5-1 to TRBJ1-2; 7 nucleotides match TRBD1. V was clipped by 5 bases and J by 3 bases; unmatched bases: 10. There are 15 residues in the CDR3. CDR1 and CDR2 from the germline V gene are SGHRS and YFSETQ. Here the CDR3 DNA reads TGCGCCAGCAGGCGAACAGGGGACCAAGACTATGGCTACACCTTC. Its translation is CASRRTGDQDYGYTF. Supplemented by reference TRBV5-1 and TRBJ1-2, the full variable domain reads KAGVTQTPRYLIKTRGQQVTLSCSPISGHRSVSWYQQTPGQGLQFLFEYFSETQRNKGNFPGRFSGRQFSNSRSEMNVSTLELGDSALYLCASRRTGDQDYGYTFGSGTRLTVV.

This clonotype was observed a few times. The genes are TRBV20-1 and TRBJ2-1, with D maybe TRBD2 (6 bases). The CDR3 is made up of 14 amino acids. Germline CDR1 reads DFQATT; CDR2 reads SNEGSKA (reference sequence). The germline V and J ends were trimmed by 5 bases and 7 bases, with 18 bases remaining between them. The chain's CDR3 is CSADGTSPGNEQFF. Written as DNA, the CDR3 is TGCAGTGCTGACGGGACTTCTCCGGGGAATGAGCAGTTCTTC.

The chain couples TRBV6-2 or TRBV6-3 to TRBJ2-7; TRBD2 matches at 9 bases. The V gene end was trimmed by 7 bases and the J gene end by 0 bases; junction bases not matched to a gene: 4. CDR3 size: 14 residues. CDR1 and CDR2 (germline): MNHEY, SVGEGT. CDR3 sequence (DNA): TGTGCCAGCAACCTAGCGGGGCTCTCCTACGAGCAGTACTTC. It encodes CASNLAGLSYEQYF.

This clonotype has only a few counts. This chain uses TRBV2 with TRBJ2-3; the D gene is possibly TRBD2 (5 bases). This CDR3 has 13 amino acids. The germline V gene has CDR1 SNHLY and CDR2 FYNNEI. Trimming removed 3 bases at V and 2 bases at J, with 6 bases between. CDR3 nucleotide sequence: TGTGCCAGCAGTGAGGAGGCCACAGATACGCAGTATTTT. Translation gives CASSEEATDTQYF. The full variable domain, rest sourced from reference TRBV2 and TRBJ2-3, is EPEVTQTPSHQVTQMGQEVILRCVPISNHLYFYWYRQILGQKVEFLVSFYNNEISEKSEIFDDQFSVERPDGSNFTLKIRSTKLEDSAMYFCASSEEATDTQYFGPGTRLTVL.

The chain carries TRBV5-6 and TRBJ2-7, with 10 bases that match TRBD1. From germline, CDR1 is SGHDT and CDR2 YYEEEE. This CDR3 is 15 amino acids long. Losses at the gene ends were 1 base for V and 5 bases for J; bases not matched to a gene: 6. The CDR3 DNA reads as TGTGCCAGCAGCTTGCCGGGACAGGGGCTGGACGAGCAGTACTTC. Encoded protein: CASSLPGQGLDEQYF.

A few counts support this clonotype. The chain recombines TRBV20-1 with TRBJ2-1; a possible D gene is TRBD1 (7 bases). Germline V CDR1 and CDR2: DFQATT, SNEGSKA (reference sequence). The CDR3 covers 12 residues. CDR3 in amino acids: CSLRRGPNEQFF. CDR3 coding DNA: TGCAGCCTCAGGAGGGGGCCCAATGAGCAGTTCTTC.

This rearrangement joins TRBV20-1 to TRBJ2-7, with 10 bases aligning to TRBD2. V was clipped by 0 bases and J by 7 bases; unmatched bases: 6. Germline V lookup: CDR1 DFQATT, CDR2 SNEGSKA (reference sequence). This CDR3 is built from 14 residues. CDR3: CSAREAGGPGEQYF. DNA for the CDR3: TGCAGTGCTAGAGAAGCGGGGGGGCCGGGGGAGCAGTACTTC.

This clonotype was observed at least ten times. The chain combines TRBV5-1 with TRBJ2-5, with D possibly being TRBD2 (5 bases). Trimming took off 1 base at V and 4 bases at J, with 14 bases between the two ends. The CDR3 length is 15 residues. CDR1 is SGHRS and CDR2 is YFSETQ in the germline V gene. CDR3 DNA sequence: TGCGCCAGCAGCTTGTCTGCGGGTTTAGGAGAGACCCAGTACTTC. Protein product: CASSLSAGLGETQYF.

This chain links TRBV6-1 with TRBJ1-1, with D perhaps TRBD1 (6 bases). This CDR3 is 14 amino acids long. The ends were cut back, 10 bases at V and 4 bases at J, with 19 bases in the middle. From germline, CDR1 is MNHNS and CDR2 SASEGT. The CDR3 region is CATKSYRETTEAFF. The CDR3 coding sequence is TGTGCCACCAAGAGCTACAGGGAAACCACTGAAGCTTTCTTT.

The chain is built from TRBV2 and TRBJ2-2; D may correspond to TRBD1 or TRBD2 (5 bases each). CDR3 length: 15 residues. Trimming removed 6 bases at V and 0 bases at J, with 11 bases between. Germline values: CDR1 SNHLY, CDR2 FYNNEI. As DNA, the CDR3 is TGTGCCAGCAGACCCGGGACGCCGAACACCGGGGAGCTGTTTTTT. Translated, it gives CASRPGTPNTGELFF.

This clonotype was found a few times. This chain connects TRBV11-1 to TRBJ2-3; TRBD1 is a possible D gene (5 bases). The V gene's germline CDR1 is SGHAT and CDR2 FQDESV (reference sequence). The germline V and J ends were trimmed by 0 bases and 1 base, with 26 bases remaining between them. The CDR3 has 21 residues. CDR3 nucleotide sequence: TGTGCCAGCAGCTTAGCACACCCCAGGGTTTCTACTCGGTATGGCACAGATACGCAGTATTTT. The encoded protein is CASSLAHPRVSTRYGTDTQYF.

This clonotype was detected ten times or more. This chain uses TRBV7-9 with TRBJ2-1; a weak D match, TRBD2 (5 bases). CDR1 is SEHNR, CDR2 FQNEAQ, per germline (reference sequence). This CDR3 comprises 12 residues. Trimming took 0 bases from V and 9 from J, leaving 6 bases between them. DNA of the CDR3: TGTGCCAGCAGCTTAGCGGGGAGTGAGCAGTTCTTC. Translated, it gives CASSLAGSEQFF.

This clonotype was counted at least ten times. The chain couples TRBV3-1 to TRBJ2-5; 10 nucleotides align to TRBD1. CDR3 length: 16 amino acids. From germline, CDR1 is LGHDT and CDR2 YNNKEL (reference sequence). The V and J ends lost 4 bases and 0 bases, in that order; junction bases with no gene match: 5. CDR3 amino acids: CASSPRTGGYQETQYF. The CDR3 nucleotides read TGTGCCAGCAGCCCGCGGACAGGGGGTTACCAAGAGACCCAGTACTTC.